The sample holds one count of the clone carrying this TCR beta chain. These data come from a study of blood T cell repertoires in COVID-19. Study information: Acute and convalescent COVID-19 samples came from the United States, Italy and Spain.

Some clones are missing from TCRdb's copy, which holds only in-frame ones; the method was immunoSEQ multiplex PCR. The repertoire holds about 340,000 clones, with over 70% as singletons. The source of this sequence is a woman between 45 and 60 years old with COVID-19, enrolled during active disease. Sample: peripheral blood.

Written as DNA, the CDR3 is TGTGCCAGCATTGGGACTGTTTCCTACGAGCAGTACTTC. Encoded protein: CASIGTVSYEQYF. The V gene is TRBV25-1, the J gene TRBJ2-7; a possible D gene is TRBD2 (6 bases). Trimming cost V 7 bases and J 1 base, with 11 bases left between them. The germline gives CDR1 MGHDK, CDR2 SYGVNS. There are 13 residues in the CDR3.